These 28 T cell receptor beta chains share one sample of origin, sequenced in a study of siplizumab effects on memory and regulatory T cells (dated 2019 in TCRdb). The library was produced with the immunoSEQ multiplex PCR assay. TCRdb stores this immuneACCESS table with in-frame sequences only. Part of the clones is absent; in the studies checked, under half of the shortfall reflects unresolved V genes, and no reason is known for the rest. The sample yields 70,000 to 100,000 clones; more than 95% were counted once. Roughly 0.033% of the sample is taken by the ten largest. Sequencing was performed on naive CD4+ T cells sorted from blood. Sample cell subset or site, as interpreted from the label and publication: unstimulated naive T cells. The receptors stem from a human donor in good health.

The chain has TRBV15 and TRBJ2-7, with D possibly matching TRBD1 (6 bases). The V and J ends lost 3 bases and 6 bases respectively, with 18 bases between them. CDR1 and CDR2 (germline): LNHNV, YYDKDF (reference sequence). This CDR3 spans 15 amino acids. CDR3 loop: CATSRLQGSPGEQYF. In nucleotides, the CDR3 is TGTGCCACCAGCAGGCTACAGGGTTCACCCGGCGAGCAGTACTTC.

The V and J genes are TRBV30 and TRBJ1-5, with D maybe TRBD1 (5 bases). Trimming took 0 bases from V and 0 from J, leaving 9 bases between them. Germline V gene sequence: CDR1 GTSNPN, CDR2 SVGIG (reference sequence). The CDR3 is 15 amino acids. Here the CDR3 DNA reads TGTGCCTGGAGTGTACGGGGGAGTAGCAATCAGCCCCAGCATTTT. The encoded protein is CAWSVRGSSNQPQHF.

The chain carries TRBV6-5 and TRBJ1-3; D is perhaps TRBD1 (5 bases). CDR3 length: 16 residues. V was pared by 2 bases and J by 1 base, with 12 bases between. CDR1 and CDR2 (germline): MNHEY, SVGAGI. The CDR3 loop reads CASSYGAVGSGNTIYF. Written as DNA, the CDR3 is TGTGCCAGCAGTTACGGGGCAGTGGGTTCTGGAAACACCATATATTTT.

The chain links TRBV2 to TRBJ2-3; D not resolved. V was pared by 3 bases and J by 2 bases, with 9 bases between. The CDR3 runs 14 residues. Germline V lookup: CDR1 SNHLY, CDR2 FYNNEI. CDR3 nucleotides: TGTGCCAGCAGTGACAGTAAGTCCACAGATACGCAGTATTTT. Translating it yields CASSDSKSTDTQYF.

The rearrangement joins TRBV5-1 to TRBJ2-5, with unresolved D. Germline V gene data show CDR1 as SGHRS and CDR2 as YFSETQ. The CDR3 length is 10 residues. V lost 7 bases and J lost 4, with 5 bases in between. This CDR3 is CASRGETQYF. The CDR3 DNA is TGCGCCAGCCGAGGAGAGACCCAGTACTTC.

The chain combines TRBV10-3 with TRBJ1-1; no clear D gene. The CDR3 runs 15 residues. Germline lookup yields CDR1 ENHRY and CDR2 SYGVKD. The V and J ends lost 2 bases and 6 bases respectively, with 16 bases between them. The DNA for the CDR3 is TGTGCCATCAGTGAGGTAATGGTTAAGGCCGCTGAAGCTTTCTTT. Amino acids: CAISEVMVKAAEAFF.

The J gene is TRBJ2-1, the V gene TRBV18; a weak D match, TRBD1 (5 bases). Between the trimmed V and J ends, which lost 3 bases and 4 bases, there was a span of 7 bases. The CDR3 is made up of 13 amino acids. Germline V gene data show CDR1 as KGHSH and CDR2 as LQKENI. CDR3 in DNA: TGTGCCAGCTCACCGGGGCGATACAATGAGCAGTTCTTC. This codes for CASSPGRYNEQFF.

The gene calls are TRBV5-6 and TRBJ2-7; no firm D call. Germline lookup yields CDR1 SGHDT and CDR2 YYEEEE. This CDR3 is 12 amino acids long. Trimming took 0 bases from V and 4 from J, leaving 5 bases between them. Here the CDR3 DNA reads TGTGCCAGCAGCTTGGACAGATACGAGCAGTACTTC. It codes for CASSLDRYEQYF.

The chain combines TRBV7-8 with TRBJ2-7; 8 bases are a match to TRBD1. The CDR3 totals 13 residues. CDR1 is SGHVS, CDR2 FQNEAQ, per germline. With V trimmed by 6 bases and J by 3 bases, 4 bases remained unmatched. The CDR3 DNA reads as TGTGCCAGCAGACCAGGGGGCGGCTACGAGCAGTACTTC. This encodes CASRPGGGYEQYF.

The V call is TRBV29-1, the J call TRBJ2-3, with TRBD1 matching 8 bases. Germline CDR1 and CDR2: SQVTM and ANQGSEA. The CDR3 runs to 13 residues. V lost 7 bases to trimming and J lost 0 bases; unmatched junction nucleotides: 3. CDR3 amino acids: CSAGTGSTDTQYF. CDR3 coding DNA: TGCAGCGCCGGGACAGGAAGCACAGATACGCAGTATTTT.

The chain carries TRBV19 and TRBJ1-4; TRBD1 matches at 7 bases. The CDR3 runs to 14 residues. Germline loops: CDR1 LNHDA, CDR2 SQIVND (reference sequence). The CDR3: CGTSRDSSNEKLFF. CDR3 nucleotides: TGTGGGACTTCCAGGGACAGTTCCAATGAAAAACTGTTTTTT.

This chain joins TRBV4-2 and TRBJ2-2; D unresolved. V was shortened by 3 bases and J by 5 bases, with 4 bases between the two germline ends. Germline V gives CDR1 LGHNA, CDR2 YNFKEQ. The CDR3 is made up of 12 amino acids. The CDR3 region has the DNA TGTGCCAGCAGCCAGACTACCGGGGAGCTGTTTTTT. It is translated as CASSQTTGELFF.

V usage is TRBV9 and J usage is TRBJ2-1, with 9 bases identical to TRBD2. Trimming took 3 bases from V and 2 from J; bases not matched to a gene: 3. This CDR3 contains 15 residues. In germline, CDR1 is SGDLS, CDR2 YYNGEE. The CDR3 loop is CASSGTSAPYNEQFF. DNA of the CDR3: TGTGCCAGCAGCGGGACTAGCGCACCCTACAATGAGCAGTTCTTC.

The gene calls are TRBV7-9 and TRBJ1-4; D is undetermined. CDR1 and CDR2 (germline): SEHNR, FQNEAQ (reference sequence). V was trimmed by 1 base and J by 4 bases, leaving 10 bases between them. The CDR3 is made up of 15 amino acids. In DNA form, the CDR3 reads TGTGCCAGCAGCTTAGGTCGGCAAGGTAATGAAAAACTGTTTTTT. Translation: CASSLGRQGNEKLFF.

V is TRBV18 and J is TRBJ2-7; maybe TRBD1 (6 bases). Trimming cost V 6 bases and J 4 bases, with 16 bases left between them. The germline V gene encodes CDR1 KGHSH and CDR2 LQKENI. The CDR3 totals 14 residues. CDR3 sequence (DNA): TGTGCCAGCTCCTACCGGGACAATCAGTACGAGCAGTACTTC. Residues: CASSYRDNQYEQYF.

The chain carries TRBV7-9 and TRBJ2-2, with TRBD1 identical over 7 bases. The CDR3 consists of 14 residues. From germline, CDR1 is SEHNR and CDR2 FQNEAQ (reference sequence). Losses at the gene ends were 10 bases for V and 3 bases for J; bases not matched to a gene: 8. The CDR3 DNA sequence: TGTGCCACCGAGGGGGCGAAGCACACCGGGGAGCTGTTTTTT. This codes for CATEGAKHTGELFF.

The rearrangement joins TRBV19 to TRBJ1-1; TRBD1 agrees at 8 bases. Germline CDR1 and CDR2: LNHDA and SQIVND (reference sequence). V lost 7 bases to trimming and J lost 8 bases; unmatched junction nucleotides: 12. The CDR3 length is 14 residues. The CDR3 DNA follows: TGTGCCAGTAAGACCCAGGGGGCTGCAGCGGAAGCTTTCTTT. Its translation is CASKTQGAAAEAFF.

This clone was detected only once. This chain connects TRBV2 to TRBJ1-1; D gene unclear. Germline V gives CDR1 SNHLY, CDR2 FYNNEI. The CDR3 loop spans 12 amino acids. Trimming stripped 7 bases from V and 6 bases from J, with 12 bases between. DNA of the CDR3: TGTGCCAGCATAAAATCGGAGGCTGAAGCTTTCTTT. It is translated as CASIKSEAEAFF.

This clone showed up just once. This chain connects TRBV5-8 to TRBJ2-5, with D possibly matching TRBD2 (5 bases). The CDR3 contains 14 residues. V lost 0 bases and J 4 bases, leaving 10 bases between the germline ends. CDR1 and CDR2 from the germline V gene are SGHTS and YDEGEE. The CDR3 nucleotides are TGTGCCAGCAGCTTGGTGAGCGGCGGAGAGACCCAGTACTTC. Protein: CASSLVSGGETQYF.

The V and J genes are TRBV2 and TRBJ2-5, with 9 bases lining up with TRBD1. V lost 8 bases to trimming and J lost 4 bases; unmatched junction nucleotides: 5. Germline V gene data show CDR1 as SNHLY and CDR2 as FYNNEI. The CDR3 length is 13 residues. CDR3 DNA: TGTGCCAGCCGGGACAGGGACGGAGAGACCCAGTACTTC. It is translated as CASRDRDGETQYF.

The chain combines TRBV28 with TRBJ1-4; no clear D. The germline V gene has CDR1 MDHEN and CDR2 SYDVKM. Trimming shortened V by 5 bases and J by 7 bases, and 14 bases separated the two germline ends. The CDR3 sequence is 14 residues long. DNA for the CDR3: TGTGCCAGCAGTCCCTTGGGCAGTAGTGAAAAACTGTTTTTT. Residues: CASSPLGSSEKLFF.

In DNA form, the CDR3 reads TGTGCCAGCAGTGACCCGTCGAGGGCCGGGACAGGGGATACGGACAATGAGCAGTTCTTC. Protein: CASSDPSRAGTGDTDNEQFF. This chain connects TRBV6-4 to TRBJ2-1, with TRBD1 identical over 10 bases. The CDR3 has 20 amino acids. V was pared by 2 bases and J by 5 bases, with 18 bases of the junction left unmatched. In germline, CDR1 is MRHNA, CDR2 SNTAGT.

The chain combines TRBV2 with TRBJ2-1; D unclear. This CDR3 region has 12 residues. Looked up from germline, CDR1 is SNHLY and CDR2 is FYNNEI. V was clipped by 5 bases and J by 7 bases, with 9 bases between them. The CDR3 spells CASSPTKNEQFF. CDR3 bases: TGTGCCAGCAGTCCGACAAAGAATGAGCAGTTCTTC.

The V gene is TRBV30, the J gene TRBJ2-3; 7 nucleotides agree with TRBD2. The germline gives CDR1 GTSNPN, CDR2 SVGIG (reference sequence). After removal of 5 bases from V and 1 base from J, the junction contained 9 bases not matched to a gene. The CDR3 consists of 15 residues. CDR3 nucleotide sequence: TGTGCCTGGGGACCCAAGGGAGGGGGCACAGATACGCAGTATTTT. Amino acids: CAWGPKGGGTDTQYF.

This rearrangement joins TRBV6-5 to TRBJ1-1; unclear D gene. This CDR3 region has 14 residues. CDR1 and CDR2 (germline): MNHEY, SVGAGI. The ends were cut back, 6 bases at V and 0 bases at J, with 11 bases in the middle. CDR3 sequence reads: CASSLDAMNTEAFF. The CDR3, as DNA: TGTGCCAGCAGCCTGGACGCTATGAACACTGAAGCTTTCTTT.

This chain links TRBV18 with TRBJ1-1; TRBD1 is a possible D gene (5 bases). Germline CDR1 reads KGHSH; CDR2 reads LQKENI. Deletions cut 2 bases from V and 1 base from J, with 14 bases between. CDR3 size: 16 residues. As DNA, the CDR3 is TGTGCCAGCTCACCAGTGGGGGGTATTGCGAACACTGAAGCTTTCTTT. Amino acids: CASSPVGGIANTEAFF.

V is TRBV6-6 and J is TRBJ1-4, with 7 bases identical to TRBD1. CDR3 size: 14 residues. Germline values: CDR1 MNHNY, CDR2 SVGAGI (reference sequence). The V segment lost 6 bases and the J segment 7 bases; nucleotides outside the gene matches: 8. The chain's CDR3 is CASRSTGPVEKLFF. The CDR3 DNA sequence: TGTGCCAGCAGGTCGACAGGGCCTGTTGAAAAACTGTTTTTT.

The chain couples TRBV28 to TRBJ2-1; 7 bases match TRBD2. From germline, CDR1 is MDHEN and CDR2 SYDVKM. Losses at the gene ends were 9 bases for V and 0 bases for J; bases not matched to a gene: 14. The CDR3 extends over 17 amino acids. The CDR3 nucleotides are TGTGCCAGTACGGGACTACCAACACTTAGCTCCTACAATGAGCAGTTCTTC. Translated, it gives CASTGLPTLSSYNEQFF. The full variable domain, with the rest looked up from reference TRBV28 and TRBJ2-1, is DVKVTQSSRYLVKRTGEKVFLECVQDMDHENMFWYRQDPGLGLRLIYFSYDVKMKEKGDIPEGYSVSREKKERFSLILESASTNQTSMYLCASTGLPTLSSYNEQFFGPGTRLTVL.